What follows are 13 T cell receptor beta chains derived from one specimen sequenced in a study of CD8+ T cells in alopecia areata. As to treatment: oral pan-JAK inhibitor, 5-10 mg twice daily. Following extraction, RNA underwent reverse transcription to cDNA, which served as the sequencing template. Assay: immunoSEQ multiplex PCR; the TCRdb copy retains only in-frame clones and omits some. Altogether about 120,000 clones are present, 53% being singletons, with the ten largest covering about 0.5%. The sequencing used CD4+ T cells sorted from blood, collected at week 4, from a patient treated with tofacitinib. The receptors originated from a human donor with alopecia areata.

V gene TRBV5-1 combines with J gene TRBJ1-1; D is uncertain. CDR3 length equals 13 residues. The V end lost 0 bases, the J end lost 1 base, and 4 bases lay between the germline ends. Germline lookup yields CDR1 SGHRS and CDR2 YFSETQ. CDR3 in amino acids: CASSLARNTEAFF. As DNA, the CDR3 is TGCGCCAGCAGCTTGGCCCGGAACACTGAAGCTTTCTTT.

The CDR3 sequence is CASSPFGTGGDYGYTF. CDR3 nucleotide sequence: TGTGCCAGCTCACCATTCGGGACAGGCGGCGACTATGGCTACACCTTC. The V call is TRBV18, the J call TRBJ1-2; 8 bases are shared with TRBD1. The CDR3 length is 16 residues. Germline V lookup: CDR1 KGHSH, CDR2 LQKENI. Losses at the gene ends were 2 bases for V and 3 bases for J; bases not matched to a gene: 8.

The V call is TRBV5-1, the J call TRBJ2-3; D unclear. Trimming took off 0 bases at V and 2 bases at J, with 4 bases between the two ends. In germline, CDR1 is SGHRS, CDR2 YFSETQ. CDR3 size: 13 residues. The CDR3 protein is CASSLGFTDTQYF. The CDR3 nucleotides read TGCGCCAGCAGCTTGGGGTTCACAGATACGCAGTATTTT.

The chain links TRBV6-1 to TRBJ1-2, with 9 positions matching TRBD1. The CDR3 extends over 14 amino acids. Germline V lookup: CDR1 MNHNS, CDR2 SASEGT. V lost 10 bases, J lost 2 bases, and 8 bases stayed unmatched. CDR3 DNA sequence: TGTGCCAACCACAGGGGGCTCGGGAACTATGGCTACACCTTC. Its protein is CANHRGLGNYGYTF.

The chain has TRBV9 and TRBJ1-2; D ambiguous. The V end was cut by 3 bases, the J end by 4 bases, with 16 bases between. This CDR3 contains 15 residues. The germline V gene has CDR1 SGDLS and CDR2 YYNGEE. CDR3 in DNA: TGTGCCAGCAGCGGAGATGGACCGCTCGTCTATGGCTACACCTTC. Its protein product is CASSGDGPLVYGYTF.

This chain uses TRBV30 with TRBJ2-3, with D perhaps assigned TRBD1 or TRBD2 (6 bases each). The germline V gene has CDR1 GTSNPN and CDR2 SVGIG (reference sequence). The CDR3 spans 16 residues. The V end was cut by 4 bases, the J end by 3 bases, with 20 bases between. CDR3 sequence reads: CAWMRRGRRGTDTQYF. In nucleotides, the CDR3 is TGTGCCTGGATGAGGAGGGGGAGGAGAGGAACAGATACGCAGTATTTT. Full variable domain (remainder filled in from reference TRBV30 and TRBJ2-3): SQTIHQWPATLVQPVGSPLSLECTVEGTSNPNLYWYRQAAGRGLQLLFYSVGIGQISSEVPQNLSASRPQDRQFILSSKKLLLSDSGFYLCAWMRRGRRGTDTQYFGPGTRLTVL.

The gene calls are TRBV2 and TRBJ2-7; 7 bases fit TRBD1. The germline CDR1 and CDR2 sequences are SNHLY and FYNNEI. Trimming cost V 0 bases and J 0 bases; bases outside gene matches: 20. The CDR3 runs to 21 residues. The CDR3 DNA sequence: TGTGCCAGCAGTGAAGCCGGCAGGGGAATTAGGGGGCGGTCCGGCTCCTACGAGCAGTACTTC. Protein product: CASSEAGRGIRGRSGSYEQYF.

This clone was observed a few times. The chain is built from TRBV18 and TRBJ1-4, with D unclear. Germline CDR1 KGHSH, CDR2 LQKENI. The CDR3 covers 14 residues. V dropped 3 bases and J dropped 11 bases, with 16 bases sitting between them. The CDR3 is CASSPARQGEKLFF. CDR3 coding DNA: TGTGCCAGCTCACCCGCGCGACAAGGAGAGAAACTGTTTTTT.

V and J are TRBV2 and TRBJ1-2; TRBD1 agrees at 7 bases. Germline values: CDR1 SNHLY, CDR2 FYNNEI. This CDR3 spans 13 amino acids. V lost 4 bases to trimming and J lost 6 bases; unmatched junction nucleotides: 5. CDR3 protein: CASSAQGRDGYTF. Here the CDR3 DNA reads TGTGCCAGCAGTGCACAGGGGCGGGATGGCTACACCTTC.

This clone was picked up a small number of times. The chain carries TRBV29-1 and TRBJ1-1; D perhaps matches TRBD1 (5 bases). Trimming stripped 6 bases from V and 2 bases from J, with 16 bases between. CDR1 and CDR2 from the germline V gene are SQVTM and ANQGSEA. The CDR3 consists of 14 residues. The CDR3, as DNA: TGCAGCGTATTCGGCAGGGTAGGCAACACTGAAGCTTTCTTT. This gives the protein CSVFGRVGNTEAFF.

In this sample, this clone turned up a few times. The J gene is TRBJ2-5, the V gene TRBV7-9; weak D call: TRBD1 (6 bases). Germline CDR1 is SEHNR and CDR2 is FQNEAQ (reference sequence). Trimming left V 3 bases short and J 2 bases short, with 10 bases between. CDR3 length: 14 amino acids. This CDR3 is CASSFPRGQETQYF. The CDR3, as DNA: TGTGCCAGCAGCTTCCCAAGGGGGCAAGAGACCCAGTACTTC.

This clone turned up a few times. The chain uses TRBV7-9 and TRBJ2-6; the D gene is possibly TRBD1 (5 bases). The germline V and J ends were trimmed by 5 bases and 4 bases, with 15 bases remaining between them. From germline, CDR1 is SEHNR and CDR2 FQNEAQ (reference sequence). This CDR3 is built from 16 residues. In nucleotides, the CDR3 is TGTGCCAGCAGCCGTGACAGTCTCCTCGGGGCCAACGTCCTGACTTTC. Its translation: CASSRDSLLGANVLTF.

The chain links TRBV29-1 to TRBJ1-1, with D unresolved. Germline V gene sequence: CDR1 SQVTM, CDR2 ANQGSEA. V lost 5 bases and J 2 bases, leaving 3 bases between the germline ends. This CDR3 contains 10 residues. The CDR3 spells CSVHNTEAFF. The CDR3 region has the DNA TGCAGCGTTCATAACACTGAAGCTTTCTTT.